This is a list of T cell receptor beta chains from one sample in a study of shared clonotypes between healthy human individuals. Sequenced by immunoSEQ multiplex PCR; TCRdb stores in-frame clones only, minus some. The data show some 550,000 clones, about 96% seen once. The material sequenced was naive CD4+ T cells sorted from blood. The receptor source for this set is a woman in her twenties or thirties in good health. Each CDR3 is given with its conserved first and last residue. The D gene is left open where the match is weak. Rows give clone size only sometimes, using once, few, many, or a class for an expanded clone.

d_call: -
cdr3_length: 14
j_call: TRBJ2-7
clone_size: -
v_call: TRBV6-6
cdr3_aa: CASSYSRLTYEQYF
cdr3_nt: TGTGCCAGCAGTTACTCGAGACTCACCTACGAGCAGTACTTC

d_call: TRBD1
cdr3_length: 12
j_call: TRBJ1-2
clone_size: -
v_call: TRBV28
cdr3_aa: CASHTGGNGYTF
cdr3_nt: TGTGCCAGCCATACAGGGGGCAATGGCTACACCTTC

d_call: TRBD1
cdr3_length: 15
j_call: TRBJ2-5
clone_size: once
v_call: TRBV19
cdr3_aa: CASRATGTAEETQYF
cdr3_nt: TGTGCCAGTAGAGCAACCGGGACAGCAGAAGAGACCCAGTACTTC

d_call: -
cdr3_length: 14
j_call: TRBJ2-5
clone_size: once
v_call: TRBV7-3
cdr3_aa: CASSPVAAQETQYF
cdr3_nt: TGTGCCAGCAGCCCTGTAGCGGCACAAGAGACCCAGTACTTC

d_call: -
cdr3_length: 14
j_call: TRBJ2-7
clone_size: -
v_call: TRBV5-1
cdr3_aa: CASSRLGSSYEQYF
cdr3_nt: TGCGCCAGCAGCAGGCTAGGGAGCTCCTACGAGCAGTACTTC

d_call: TRBD1
cdr3_length: 18
j_call: TRBJ2-2
clone_size: -
v_call: TRBV11-1
cdr3_aa: CASSSSRDRDPNTGELFF
cdr3_nt: TGTGCCAGCAGCTCGTCCCGGGACAGGGACCCGAACACCGGGGAGCTGTTTTTT

d_call: -
cdr3_length: 13
j_call: TRBJ2-5
clone_size: -
v_call: TRBV5-1
cdr3_aa: CASSLVREETQYF
cdr3_nt: TGCGCCAGCAGCTTGGTCCGGGAGGAGACCCAGTACTTC

d_call: -
cdr3_length: 13
j_call: TRBJ2-1
clone_size: once
v_call: TRBV18
cdr3_aa: CASSPVRRNEQFF
cdr3_nt: TGTGCCAGCTCACCTGTCCGCCGGAATGAGCAGTTCTTC

d_call: -
cdr3_length: 13
j_call: TRBJ1-2
clone_size: -
v_call: TRBV5-4
cdr3_aa: CASSLGGDYGYTF
cdr3_nt: TGTGCCAGCAGCCTAGGGGGAGACTATGGCTACACCTTC

d_call: -
cdr3_length: 13
j_call: TRBJ1-5
clone_size: -
v_call: TRBV5-1
cdr3_aa: CASSVRGGQPQHF
cdr3_nt: TGCGCCAGCAGCGTCAGGGGCGGTCAGCCCCAGCATTTT

d_call: TRBD2
cdr3_length: 16
j_call: TRBJ2-1
clone_size: -
v_call: TRBV30
cdr3_aa: CAWTPFSGSLYNEQFF
cdr3_nt: TGTGCCTGGACCCCGTTTAGCGGGAGCTTATACAATGAGCAGTTCTTC

d_call: -
cdr3_length: 14
j_call: TRBJ2-2
clone_size: -
v_call: TRBV9
cdr3_aa: CASRSGVNTGELFF
cdr3_nt: TGTGCCAGCAGGTCAGGGGTAAACACCGGGGAGCTGTTTTTT

d_call: TRBD2
cdr3_length: 16
j_call: TRBJ2-7
clone_size: -
v_call: TRBV11-2
cdr3_aa: CASSLAGLAGVQEQYF
cdr3_nt: TGTGCCAGCAGCTTAGCTGGACTAGCGGGAGTCCAGGAGCAGTACTTC

d_call: -
cdr3_length: 14
j_call: TRBJ2-7
clone_size: -
v_call: TRBV6-1
cdr3_aa: CASNGGRGTGEQYF
cdr3_nt: TGTGCCAGCAACGGAGGCAGGGGCACTGGCGAGCAGTACTTC

d_call: TRBD2
cdr3_length: 14
j_call: TRBJ2-4
clone_size: -
v_call: TRBV30
cdr3_aa: CAWRDGLGKNIQYF
cdr3_nt: TGTGCCTGGAGAGATGGACTAGGCAAAAACATTCAGTACTTC

d_call: TRBD2
cdr3_length: 16
j_call: TRBJ2-1
clone_size: -
v_call: TRBV4-1
cdr3_aa: CASSPFPAGGANEQFF
cdr3_nt: TGCGCCAGCAGCCCCTTTCCAGCGGGAGGGGCAAATGAGCAGTTCTTC

d_call: -
cdr3_length: 12
j_call: TRBJ2-7
clone_size: -
v_call: TRBV7-9
cdr3_aa: CASSFQAGEQYF
cdr3_nt: TGTGCCAGCAGCTTTCAAGCCGGGGAGCAGTACTTC

d_call: TRBD1
cdr3_length: 15
j_call: TRBJ1-4
clone_size: -
v_call: TRBV5-6
cdr3_aa: CASSQRTGRNEKLFF
cdr3_nt: TGTGCCAGCAGCCAAAGGACAGGGAGGAATGAAAAACTGTTTTTT

d_call: -
cdr3_length: 11
j_call: TRBJ2-1
clone_size: -
v_call: TRBV7-6
cdr3_aa: CASSPRNEQFF
cdr3_nt: TGTGCCAGCAGCCCCCGCAATGAGCAGTTCTTC

d_call: -
cdr3_length: 12
j_call: TRBJ2-7
clone_size: -
v_call: TRBV2
cdr3_aa: CASTSGWNEQYF
cdr3_nt: TGTGCCAGCACGTCGGGGTGGAACGAGCAGTACTTC

d_call: TRBD2
cdr3_length: 18
j_call: TRBJ2-3
clone_size: -
v_call: TRBV7-9
cdr3_aa: CASRQKKLAGGPTDTQYF
cdr3_nt: TGTGCCAGCAGACAGAAGAAACTAGCGGGAGGGCCAACAGATACGCAGTATTTT

d_call: -
cdr3_length: 12
j_call: TRBJ1-1
clone_size: -
v_call: TRBV7-2
cdr3_aa: CASSLDRHVAFF
cdr3_nt: TGTGCCAGCAGCTTAGACAGGCATGTAGCTTTCTTT

d_call: TRBD2
cdr3_length: 15
j_call: TRBJ2-5
clone_size: -
v_call: TRBV28
cdr3_aa: CASSSGLAGEETQYF
cdr3_nt: TGTGCCAGCAGTTCCGGACTAGCGGGAGAAGAGACCCAGTACTTC

d_call: -
cdr3_length: 13
j_call: TRBJ1-1
clone_size: once
v_call: TRBV6-6
cdr3_aa: CASRTWANTEAFF
cdr3_nt: TGTGCCAGCAGGACGTGGGCGAACACTGAAGCTTTCTTT

d_call: -
cdr3_length: 13
j_call: TRBJ2-2
clone_size: once
v_call: TRBV18
cdr3_aa: CASSSTDTGELFF
cdr3_nt: TGTGCCAGCTCATCGACAGACACCGGGGAGCTGTTTTTT

d_call: -
cdr3_length: 17
j_call: TRBJ1-3
clone_size: -
v_call: TRBV7-2
cdr3_aa: CASSLMADPLGGNTIYF
cdr3_nt: TGTGCCAGCAGCTTAATGGCAGACCCCTTGGGCGGAAACACCATATATTTT

d_call: -
cdr3_length: 14
j_call: TRBJ2-2
clone_size: -
v_call: TRBV7-7
cdr3_aa: CASSEEANTGELFF
cdr3_nt: TGTGCCAGCAGTGAGGAGGCGAACACCGGGGAGCTGTTTTTT